This TCR beta chain came from a study of blood T cells in healthy people across ages. Study-wide results and caveats: What prevented conclusive comparison of naive and antigen-experienced cells was that PBMCs were unsorted. The diversity estimates, figures obtained from one million T cells, were considered underestimates. The study found TCR beta diversity correlated strongly with naive T cell percentage.

Points on this clonotype: Its antigen is as yet unknown.

Combining a sample-barcoded 5' primer with a J-beta primer mix, a second PCR ran for 7 to 11 cycles. A single record per CDR3 protein comes from TCRdb applying MiXCR to the 5' RACE reads. The table records 1.5 million to 1.8 million distinct CDR3 sequences, under 55% of them present only once. Sequencing input: blood. This sequence was found in a woman aged 18-30 years in good health.

The CDR3, as DNA: TGTGCCAGCAGTGAAGGAGGAGCGGGAGGTTACTACGAGCAGTACTTC. It is translated as CASSEGGAGGYYEQYF. The V gene is TRBV2, the J gene TRBJ2-7, with 9 bases matching TRBD2. Germline CDR1 is SNHLY and CDR2 is FYNNEI. V was clipped by 1 base and J by 3 bases; unmatched bases: 7. This CDR3 has 16 residues.